The 30 T cell receptor beta chains presented below share a single source sample, sequenced in a study of HIV-infected patients and healthy controls. MiXCR, applied by TCRdb to the 5' RACE reads, yields one record per CDR3 protein. The data show about 18,000 distinct CDR3 sequences, roughly 17% seen once. The sequenced sample was CD8+ T cells from blood. Receptor source: a human donor in good health.

This chain joins TRBV6-5 and TRBJ2-5; 8 nucleotides line up with TRBD1. CDR3 length equals 14 residues. V was clipped by 6 bases and J by 3 bases; unmatched bases: 6. CDR1 and CDR2 from the germline V gene are MNHEY and SVGAGI. The CDR3: CASRRTGPKETQYF. CDR3 bases: TGTGCCAGCAGGCGGACAGGGCCAAAAGAGACCCAGTACTTC.

V gene TRBV12-3 or TRBV12-4 combines with J gene TRBJ2-1; 7 bases line up with TRBD1. V dropped 7 bases and J dropped 3; count of bases not matched to a gene: 9. The CDR3 is 15 amino acids. As DNA, the CDR3 is TGTGCCAGCATCACCGGGACAGCGAACTACAATGAGCAGTTCTTC. This sequence encodes CASITGTANYNEQFF.

This clonotype was picked up many times. This chain joins TRBV13 and TRBJ1-1, with unresolved D. The germline gives CDR1 PRHDT, CDR2 FYEKMQ (reference sequence). V was trimmed by 1 base and J by 9 bases, leaving 12 bases between them. The CDR3 consists of 13 residues. CDR3 DNA sequence: TGTGCCAGCAGCTTAGTTCAGCCGGGGAAAGCTTTCTTT. Amino acids: CASSLVQPGKAFF.

This clonotype has ten or more counts. The CDR3 DNA is TGTGCCAGCAGCTGGGACCAGGGGACCCCCTACGAGCAGTACTTC. It is translated as CASSWDQGTPYEQYF. The chain uses TRBV5-8 and TRBJ2-7, with D maybe TRBD1 (6 bases). CDR3 length: 15 amino acids. The germline V gene has CDR1 SGHTS and CDR2 YDEGEE. V was pared by 3 bases and J by 2 bases, with 15 bases between.

This clonotype was counted many times. The V call is TRBV2, the J call TRBJ2-5; D possibly corresponds to TRBD1 (5 bases). The CDR3 has 14 residues. Germline-derived CDR1 and CDR2 are SNHLY and FYNNEI. The ends were cut back, 3 bases at V and 2 bases at J, with 10 bases in the middle. The CDR3 sequence: CASSEFDSQETQYF. The CDR3 region has the DNA TGTGCCAGCAGTGAGTTTGACAGTCAAGAGACCCAGTACTTC.

In DNA, the CDR3 is TGCGCCAGCAGCTTGGCCGAGGAGCTGTTTTTT. Its protein is CASSLAEELFF. This chain joins TRBV5-1 and TRBJ2-2, with unresolved D. Germline V gene sequence: CDR1 SGHRS, CDR2 YFSETQ. This CDR3 is 11 amino acids long. V was cut by 0 bases and J by 10 bases, with 4 bases left in between.

The chain combines TRBV15 with TRBJ2-5, with TRBD2 matching 10 bases. The V gene end was trimmed by 6 bases and the J gene end by 0 bases; junction bases not matched to a gene: 10. The germline V gene encodes CDR1 LNHNV and CDR2 YYDKDF (reference sequence). The CDR3 covers 17 residues. CDR3 protein: CATSKPHGLADQETQYF. The CDR3 nucleotides are TGTGCCACCAGTAAGCCCCACGGACTAGCGGACCAAGAGACCCAGTACTTC. Full variable domain (missing parts from reference TRBV15 and TRBJ2-5): DAMVIQNPRYQVTQFGKPVTLSCSQTLNHNVMYWYQQKSSQAPKLLFHYYDKDFNNEADTPDNFQSRRPNTSFCFLDIRSPGLGDTAMYLCATSKPHGLADQETQYFGPGTRLLVL.

This clonotype was counted ten times or more. The chain joins TRBV7-9 to TRBJ2-1, with 12 bases fitting TRBD2. There are 20 residues in the CDR3. V dropped 1 base and J dropped 7; count of bases not matched to a gene: 17. The V gene's germline CDR1 is SEHNR and CDR2 FQNEAQ (reference sequence). CDR3 amino acids: CASSLGLAGGPRRRDNEQFF. For the CDR3, the DNA is TGTGCCAGCAGCTTAGGCCTAGCGGGGGGGCCTAGGCGTCGAGATAATGAGCAGTTCTTC.

Judged by abundance, this clonotype is medium-sized (0.01 to 0.1%). The chain has TRBV20-1 and TRBJ2-7; D perhaps matches TRBD1 (6 bases). The CDR3 runs to 13 residues. Germline V gene data show CDR1 as DFQATT and CDR2 as SNEGSKA (reference sequence). The V end was cut by 6 bases, the J end by 0 bases, with 12 bases between. For the CDR3, the DNA is TGCAGTGCCCATCAGGACAGCTCCTACGAGCAGTACTTC. Translated: CSAHQDSSYEQYF.

Ten or more counts support this clonotype. The V call is TRBV6-5, the J call TRBJ2-2; the D is unclear. This CDR3 is built from 14 residues. Germline CDR1 and CDR2: MNHEY and SVGAGI. V lost 6 bases, J lost 0 bases, and 8 bases lay in between. The DNA for the CDR3 is TGTGCCAGCAGCAACTCAGCGAACACCGGGGAGCTGTTTTTT. It translates to CASSNSANTGELFF.

This clonotype has ten or more counts. The rearrangement joins TRBV7-6 to TRBJ2-6; a weak D match, TRBD2 (7 bases). Trimming stripped 5 bases from V and 0 bases from J, with 14 bases between. The CDR3 totals 17 residues. From germline, CDR1 is SGHVS and CDR2 FNYEAQ. CDR3 DNA sequence: TGTGCCAGCAGCCCCTGGGGGGGCACCTCTGGGGCCAACGTCCTGACTTTC. It translates to CASSPWGGTSGANVLTF.

The rearrangement links TRBV29-1 to TRBJ1-1, with a tentative D call TRBD1 (5 bases). CDR3 length equals 13 residues. V was pared by 6 bases and J by 0 bases, with 11 bases between. Germline CDR1 is SQVTM and CDR2 is ANQGSEA. CDR3 sequence (DNA): TGCAGCGTCGACGGGACGGTGAACACTGAAGCTTTCTTT. Translating gives CSVDGTVNTEAFF.

This clonotype was found a few times. CDR3 loop: CASSSPFPTQYF. The CDR3 nucleotides read TGTGCCAGCAGTTCCCCCTTCCCTACCCAGTACTTC. This sequence joins TRBV27 and TRBJ2-5; no reliable D call. The CDR3 sequence is 12 residues long. Deletions cut 4 bases from V and 8 bases from J, with 11 bases between. Germline CDR1 MNHEY, CDR2 SMNVEV (reference sequence).

This clonotype has a handful of counts. The V and J genes are TRBV27 and TRBJ2-3, with 8 bases identical to TRBD2. The V gene end was trimmed by 2 bases and the J gene end by 6 bases; junction bases not matched to a gene: 7. CDR3 length equals 15 residues. Germline CDR1 and CDR2: MNHEY and SMNVEV (reference sequence). The CDR3 loop is CASSLVGGGRDTQYF. CDR3 nucleotides: TGTGCCAGCAGTTTAGTCGGGGGGGGTCGGGATACGCAGTATTTT.

The V gene is TRBV6-6, the J gene TRBJ1-1; 7 bases fit TRBD1. Unmatched junction bases numbered 25, after V lost 5 bases and J lost 13 bases. Germline V gives CDR1 MNHNY, CDR2 SVGAGI (reference sequence). The CDR3 is 17 residues long. CDR3 sequence (DNA): TGTGCCAGCAGTCGGAATGCCGACGTCACGACAGGGCCTGTTGATTTCTTT. Amino acid sequence: CASSRNADVTTGPVDFF.

Only a few counts were recorded for this clonotype. The chain recombines TRBV28 with TRBJ2-7, with a weak D call TRBD1 (6 bases). The CDR3 is 15 amino acids. Germline V gene data show CDR1 as MDHEN and CDR2 as SYDVKM. Between the trimmed V and J ends, which lost 8 bases and 2 bases, there was a span of 19 bases. The CDR3 DNA is TGTGCCAGCGGGGATGAAACGGGACACCCCTACGAGCAGTACTTC. Translation: CASGDETGHPYEQYF.

This clonotype was counted many times. The rearrangement uses TRBV28 and TRBJ2-3; 12 bases are a match to TRBD2. V shed 4 bases, J shed 2 bases, and the junction held 7 bases outside the gene matches. Germline assignment: CDR1 MDHEN and CDR2 SYDVKM. The CDR3 consists of 17 residues. The CDR3 protein is CASSSLLAGGPTDTQYF. Written as DNA, the CDR3 is TGTGCCAGCAGTTCTTTACTAGCGGGGGGCCCCACAGATACGCAGTATTTT. Full variable domain (missing parts from reference TRBV28 and TRBJ2-3): DVKVTQSSRYLVKRTGEKVFLECVQDMDHENMFWYRQDPGLGLRLIYFSYDVKMKEKGDIPEGYSVSREKKERFSLILESASTNQTSMYLCASSSLLAGGPTDTQYFGPGTRLTVL.

This clonotype was found a few times. J is TRBJ2-5 and V is TRBV4-2, with 11 bases matching TRBD2. V lost 3 bases to trimming and J lost 0 bases; unmatched junction nucleotides: 3. In germline, CDR1 is LGHNA, CDR2 YNFKEQ. The CDR3 runs 16 residues. CDR3 protein: CASSQTSGDDQETQYF. Here the CDR3 DNA reads TGTGCCAGCAGCCAGACTAGCGGGGACGACCAAGAGACCCAGTACTTC.

The V call is TRBV9, the J call TRBJ1-6, with D unclear. Germline V lookup: CDR1 SGDLS, CDR2 YYNGEE. Deletions cut 4 bases from V and 6 bases from J, with 17 bases between. This CDR3 spans 16 amino acids. The CDR3 DNA sequence: TGTGCCAGCAGCTTGAGACAATCCCGAATTAATTCACCCCTCCACTTT. Translated, it gives CASSLRQSRINSPLHF.

This rearrangement joins TRBV21-1 to TRBJ2-2; the table calls TRBD1, which could not be checked here. TRBV21-1 is a pseudogene locus. There are 17 residues in the CDR3. CDR3 DNA: TGTGCCAGCAGCAGCTGGACAGGGCCGCCGAACACCGGGGAGCTGTTTTTT. Its translation: CASSSWTGPPNTGELFF.

In its sample, this clonotype was seen many times. The rearrangement links TRBV7-9 to TRBJ2-1; the match to TRBD2 covers 8 bases. The CDR3 covers 15 residues. Germline trimming cut 7 bases from V and 3 bases from J; bases unmatched to any gene: 8. The germline V gene encodes CDR1 SEHNR and CDR2 FQNEAQ (reference sequence). Here the CDR3 DNA reads TGTGCCAGCAACGAACTAGCGGAACTCTACAATGAGCAGTTCTTC. Amino acid sequence: CASNELAELYNEQFF.

This clonotype turned up a few times. The chain has TRBV4-3 and TRBJ2-2, with D perhaps matching TRBD2 (5 bases). With 1 base removed from V and 6 bases from J, the gap between germline ends came to 9 bases. This CDR3 has 14 residues. CDR1 and CDR2 from the germline V gene are LGHNA and YSLEER. CDR3: CASSQGDSAGELFF. The CDR3 bases are TGCGCCAGCAGCCAAGGTGATAGCGCCGGGGAGCTGTTTTTT.

This clonotype was detected once. The chain combines TRBV11-2 with TRBJ2-1; TRBD1 matches 7 bases. The CDR3 sequence is 13 residues long. The J segment lost 5 bases and the V segment lost 5 bases, leaving 3 bases of the junction unmatched. Germline V gives CDR1 SGHAT, CDR2 FQNNGV. This chain's CDR3 is CASSPGTDNEQFF. CDR3 bases: TGTGCCAGCAGCCCCGGGACAGACAATGAGCAGTTCTTC. The complete variable domain, with remaining parts taken from reference TRBV11-2 and TRBJ2-1, reads EAGVAQSPRYKIIEKRQSVAFWCNPISGHATLYWYQQILGQGPKLLIQFQNNGVVDDSQLPKDRFSAERLKGVDSTLKIQPAKLEDSAVYLCASSPGTDNEQFFGPGTRLTVL.

This clonotype was found a few times. The J gene is TRBJ1-2, the V gene TRBV28; TRBD1 agrees at 9 bases. The CDR3 is 15 residues long. V gave up 8 bases and J gave up 8 bases; unmatched junction bases: 15. Germline V lookup: CDR1 MDHEN, CDR2 SYDVKM. The CDR3, as DNA: TGTGCCAGCGGGCAGACGACCGGGACAGGGCGAGGCTACACCTTC. Encoded protein: CASGQTTGTGRGYTF.

V usage is TRBV30 and J usage is TRBJ1-1; D ambiguous. Germline V lookup: CDR1 GTSNPN, CDR2 SVGIG (reference sequence). Trimming took 2 bases from V and 4 from J, leaving 8 bases between them. The CDR3 is 12 residues long. The DNA for the CDR3 is TGTGCCTGGAGTATGGCAGGCACTGAAGCTTTCTTT. Translating it yields CAWSMAGTEAFF.

This clonotype was recorded at least ten times. CDR3 in DNA: TGTGCCAGCAGTTACACAGGGGAGCCCGGGGAGCTGTTTTTT. Protein sequence: CASSYTGEPGELFF. The chain couples TRBV6-6 to TRBJ2-2, with 7 nucleotides matching TRBD1. In germline, CDR1 is MNHNY, CDR2 SVGAGI (reference sequence). This CDR3 contains 14 residues. V lost 2 bases and J lost 6; bases outside the gene matches: 3.

The table lists this clonotype with many counts. This chain joins TRBV19 and TRBJ2-7; D is uncertain. CDR3 length: 14 amino acids. Germline assignment: CDR1 LNHDA and CDR2 SQIVND (reference sequence). Trimming took off 5 bases at V and 0 bases at J, with 11 bases between the two ends. CDR3 DNA: TGTGCCAGTAGTGTCACCGGAAGCTCCTACGAGCAGTACTTC. It encodes CASSVTGSSYEQYF.

This clonotype showed up many times. CDR3 protein: CASSQDPTPSYNEQFF. In nucleotides, the CDR3 is TGTGCCAGCAGCCAAGATCCGACACCCTCCTACAATGAGCAGTTCTTC. This chain connects TRBV3-1 to TRBJ2-1; no firm D call. The CDR3 length is 16 residues. Germline assignment: CDR1 LGHDT and CDR2 YNNKEL (reference sequence). V lost 0 bases and J 0 bases, leaving 9 bases between the germline ends.

Here the CDR3 DNA reads TGTGCCAGCAGCTTCGAAAGGGGTGATAACACTGAAGCTTTCTTT. This encodes CASSFERGDNTEAFF. The chain couples TRBV5-4 to TRBJ1-1; D might be TRBD1 (5 bases). The V end lost 2 bases, the J end lost 2 bases, and 13 bases lay between the germline ends. The germline gives CDR1 SGHNT, CDR2 YYREEE (reference sequence). The CDR3 length is 15 residues.

This clonotype was observed at least ten times. The rearrangement joins TRBV30 to TRBJ1-4, with TRBD1 identical over 9 bases. Trimming took 6 bases from V and 6 from J; bases not matched to a gene: 20. Germline-derived CDR1 and CDR2 are GTSNPN and SVGIG (reference sequence). CDR3 length equals 18 residues. The CDR3 coding sequence is TGTGCCTGCTGTGACAGGGGGGTAGAAGGTGTTTGGGATGAAAAACTGTTTTTT. It yields the protein CACCDRGVEGVWDEKLFF.